Presented here are 11 T cell receptor beta chains from one specimen sequenced in a study of T cell clonality in common variable immunodeficiency. For these TCRs, the target antigens are not known. Findings of the study overall: Fewer deletions and N-nucleotide insertions were reportedly seen in common variable immunodeficiency TCR beta sequences.

Only in-frame clones appear in the TCRdb table, and some are missing; sequencing was by immunoSEQ multiplex PCR. The data show approximately 26,000 clones, with none appearing a single time. Sequencing was done on a sample of peripheral blood mononuclear cells. These TCRs come from a human donor with common variable immunodeficiency.

This clone was counted many times. The read gets to within 3 residues of the CDR3 end, and the germline J gene fills in the rest. The chain recombines TRBV19 with TRBJ1-1; D is uncertain. The germline V and J ends were trimmed by 1 base and 1 base, with 4 bases remaining between them. This CDR3 is built from 13 residues. Per germline, CDR1 LNHDA and CDR2 SQIVND (reference sequence). The CDR3 bases that were read are TGTGCCAGTAGTATAGGAGGGAACACTGAA. Protein: CASSIGGNTE. The full-length CDR3 reads as CASSIGGNTEAFF. The complete variable domain, with remaining parts taken from reference TRBV19 and TRBJ1-1, reads DGGITQSPKYLFRKEGQNVTLSCEQNLNHDAMYWYRQDPGQGLRLIYYSQIVNDFQKGDIAEGYSVSREKKESFPLTVTSAQKNPTAFYLCASSIGGNTEAFFGQGTRLTVV.

This clone was counted between two and nine times. Read data end 3 residues before the CDR3 end; the end is taken from the germline J gene. The chain combines TRBV5-1 with TRBJ2-1, with 8 nucleotides matching TRBD2. CDR3 length: 15 residues. After removal of 1 base from V and 6 bases from J, the junction contained 6 bases not matched to a gene. CDR1 and CDR2 (germline): SGHRS, YFSETQ. The sequenced part of the CDR3 DNA is TGCGCCAGCAGCTTGCGGGGGGGGGCGGGCAATGAG. This codes for CASSLRGGAGNE. In full, the CDR3 is CASSLRGGAGNEQFF.

The table lists this clone with a few counts. The CDR3 goes on 3 residues after the read ends, and that part is filled in from the germline J gene. The rearrangement links TRBV30 to TRBJ1-5, with D maybe TRBD1 (5 bases). Germline lookup yields CDR1 GTSNPN and CDR2 SVGIG (reference sequence). This CDR3 is built from 13 residues. Trimming removed 3 bases from V and 4 bases from J, with 10 bases in between. CDR3 protein: CAWSGHLNQPQHF. CDR3 bases read: TGTGCCTGGAGCGGACACCTAAATCAGCCC.

A remark on this clone: The DNA ends 3 residues before the CDR3 does, and the rest of the CDR3 is filled in from the germline J gene. V and J are TRBV2 and TRBJ2-1; 7 nucleotides match TRBD2. CDR3 length: 17 amino acids. V shed 4 bases and J 4 bases; nucleotides not matched to a gene: 13. Per germline, CDR1 SNHLY and CDR2 FYNNEI. The sequenced part of the CDR3 DNA is TGTGCCAGCAGTGGCGCGCGGGGGACTACTTGGTACAATGAG. This encodes CASSGARGTTWYNE. The CDR3, in full, reads CASSGARGTTWYNEQFF.

This clone was recorded a few times. The observed sequence ends 3 residues before the CDR3 terminus, with the missing tail filled in from the germline J gene. The chain has TRBV19 and TRBJ2-4; 7 nucleotides match TRBD1. The V gene end was trimmed by 8 bases and the J gene end by 7 bases; junction bases not matched to a gene: 11. From germline, CDR1 is LNHDA and CDR2 SQIVND (reference sequence). The CDR3 runs to 14 residues. This chain's CDR3 is CASSHRTTGNIQYF. The covered CDR3 bases are TGTGCCAGTTCACACCGTACGACAGGGAACATT.

There are a few counts of this clone. The read stops 3 residues short of the end of the CDR3; the missing end is completed from the germline J gene. V usage is TRBV6-1 and J usage is TRBJ2-3, with D uncertain. V shed 2 bases and J shed 2 bases, with 11 bases lying between them. Germline-derived CDR1 and CDR2 are MNHNS and SASEGT. The CDR3 runs 15 residues. The CDR3 DNA, read in part, is TGTGCCAGCAGTGAAAGGTTCAGAGACACAGATACG. Encoded protein: CASSERFRDTDT. The full CDR3 sequence reads CASSERFRDTDTQYF.

As regards this clone: The read comes to an end 3 residues before the CDR3 does, leaving the germline J gene to fill in the end. V gene TRBV2 combines with J gene TRBJ2-7; D remains unclear. Germline V gene lookup returns CDR1 SNHLY and CDR2 FYNNEI. V lost 3 bases and J 5 bases, leaving 14 bases between the germline ends. The CDR3 spans 14 residues. The CDR3 loop is CASSEQVGFHEQYF. CDR3 DNA, as far as it was read: TGTGCCAGCAGTGAGCAGGTAGGGTTCCACGAG.

A note on this clone: The observed sequence ends 3 residues before the CDR3 terminus, with the missing tail filled in from the germline J gene. This rearrangement joins TRBV7-2 to TRBJ1-4; D gene unclear. The CDR3 covers 15 residues. The germline V gene has CDR1 SGHTA and CDR2 FQGNSA. V was shortened by 5 bases and J by 1 base, with 11 bases between the two germline ends. The covered CDR3 bases are TGTGCCAGCAGCCACTCGGAGGGAACTAATGAAAAA. It yields the protein CASSHSEGTNEK. The whole CDR3 is CASSHSEGTNEKLFF.

In the case of this clone: The read halts 3 residues ahead of the CDR3 end, with the missing end drawn from the germline J gene. The J gene is TRBJ2-5, the V gene TRBV18; the match to TRBD1 covers 7 bases. The V segment lost 3 bases and the J segment 6 bases; nucleotides outside the gene matches: 7. CDR1 and CDR2 (germline): KGHSH, LQKENI. This CDR3 is 14 amino acids long. This CDR3 reads CASSPNGQAQTQYF. CDR3 bases read: TGTGCCAGCTCACCCAACGGACAGGCTCAGACC.

This clone came up a few times. The DNA ends 3 residues before the CDR3 does, and the rest of the CDR3 is filled in from the germline J gene. The chain employs TRBV2 and TRBJ2-3; 12 positions match TRBD2. V trimming: 4 bases; J trimming: 2 bases; junction bases outside the gene matches: 10. The CDR3 covers 18 residues. Germline-derived CDR1 and CDR2 are SNHLY and FYNNEI. The CDR3 spells CASSAGTSGPDPTDTQYF. The CDR3 bases that were read are TGTGCCAGCAGTGCAGGGACTAGCGGGCCCGACCCCACAGATACG.

This clone was detected only a few times. The read terminates 3 residues before the CDR3 end, so the remaining end is supplied by the germline J gene. The V and J genes are TRBV2 and TRBJ2-5, with 7 bases lining up with TRBD2. V lost 3 bases to trimming and J lost 5 bases; unmatched junction nucleotides: 0. There are 12 residues in the CDR3. Looked up from germline, CDR1 is SNHLY and CDR2 is FYNNEI. The CDR3 DNA, read in part, is TGTGCCAGCAGTGACGGGGGGGAGACC. Translated: CASSDGGET. In full, the CDR3 reads CASSDGGETQYF.